One sample yielded the 30 T cell receptor beta chains listed below, sequenced in a study of T cells in localized non-small cell lung cancer. The protocol was immunoSEQ multiplex PCR, while the TCRdb copy is restricted to in-frame clones and leaves out a portion. The profile shows 24,000 or so clones, around nine tenths of them singletons. The sequenced sample was peripheral blood, obtained before any cancer treatment. The receptor set was obtained from a female donor of 60 years or more with stage I lung adenocarcinoma.

The rearrangement uses TRBV5-4 and TRBJ1-2, with 7 bases lining up with TRBD1. Per germline, CDR1 SGHNT and CDR2 YYREEE (reference sequence). V was clipped by 0 bases and J by 6 bases; unmatched bases: 8. The CDR3 loop spans 15 amino acids. The CDR3 loop reads CASSLVSGTADGYTF. The CDR3 coding sequence is TGTGCCAGCAGCTTGGTTTCGGGGACAGCTGATGGCTACACCTTC.

The rearrangement links TRBV19 to TRBJ1-2; D unclear. Trimming took off 4 bases at V and 4 bases at J, with 10 bases between the two ends. This CDR3 is built from 13 residues. CDR1 LNHDA and CDR2 SQIVND come from the germline V gene (reference sequence). CDR3 loop: CASSSDRSYGYTF. CDR3 nucleotides: TGTGCCAGTAGTAGCGACCGAAGCTATGGCTACACCTTC.

V is TRBV21-1 and J is TRBJ2-7; no DNA check was done on the table's D call, TRBD1. TRBV21-1 is a known pseudogene. CDR3 size: 14 residues. DNA of the CDR3: TGTGCCAGCAGAACGGGGCAGGGGGCCTTCGAGCAGTACTTC. Translating it yields CASRTGQGAFEQYF.

In its sample, this clone was seen once. The chain is built from TRBV5-6 and TRBJ2-1, with 9 bases fitting TRBD1. The germline gives CDR1 SGHDT, CDR2 YYEEEE. J was trimmed by 5 bases and V by 7 bases; bases with no gene match: 10. This CDR3 region has 15 residues. The CDR3: CASGGFGTGNNEQFF. As DNA, the CDR3 is TGTGCCAGCGGGGGGTTTGGGACAGGGAACAATGAGCAGTTCTTC.

This clone was seen once. The chain uses TRBV19 and TRBJ1-2; possibly TRBD1 for D (5 bases). In germline, CDR1 is LNHDA, CDR2 SQIVND (reference sequence). Trimming cost V 2 bases and J 5 bases, with 18 bases left between them. The CDR3 consists of 16 residues. CDR3 nucleotide sequence: TGTGCCAGTAGTATAAGGGGAACCCGGGGCTATTATGGCTACACCTTC. It is translated as CASSIRGTRGYYGYTF.

The chain combines TRBV15 with TRBJ1-3; D uncertain. The germline V gene has CDR1 LNHNV and CDR2 YYDKDF (reference sequence). V was clipped by 0 bases and J by 0 bases, with 6 bases between them. The CDR3 has 15 residues. DNA for the CDR3: TGTGCCACCAGCAGAGAACGGGGCTCTGGAAACACCATATATTTT. Protein sequence: CATSRERGSGNTIYF.

This sequence joins TRBV4-1 and TRBJ1-3; TRBD1 agrees at 8 bases. The J segment lost 0 bases and the V segment lost 4 bases, leaving 8 bases of the junction unmatched. The germline gives CDR1 MGHRA, CDR2 YSYEKL. This CDR3 region has 17 residues. The CDR3 here is CASSPQGTGHSGNTIYF. CDR3 nucleotide sequence: TGCGCCAGCAGCCCTCAAGGGACAGGACACTCTGGAAACACCATATATTTT.

This chain uses TRBV6-1 with TRBJ1-5; 12 nucleotides agree with TRBD1. J was trimmed by 3 bases and V by 6 bases; bases with no gene match: 0. CDR1 is MNHNS, CDR2 SASEGT, per germline. The CDR3 is 14 residues long. The DNA of the CDR3 is TGTGCCAGCAGGGGACAGGGGGCCAATCAGCCCCAGCATTTT. As protein: CASRGQGANQPQHF.

The chain employs TRBV6-6 and TRBJ2-7, with a possible D match to TRBD1 (6 bases). The CDR3 loop spans 13 amino acids. The V end lost 6 bases, the J end lost 6 bases, and 15 bases lay between the germline ends. The germline V gene has CDR1 MNHNY and CDR2 SVGAGI (reference sequence). In DNA, the CDR3 is TGTGCCAGCAGGAACAGGGCTAGTTCCGAGCAGTACTTC. Residues: CASRNRASSEQYF.

Details on this clone: Germline and junction disagree at one end, which may indicate a read error. The J gene is TRBJ2-1, the V gene TRBV7-7; 9 nucleotides agree with TRBD2. The CDR3 has 15 residues. Per germline, CDR1 SSHAT and CDR2 FNYEAQ (reference sequence). The CDR3 nucleotides are TGTGCTAGCAGCTTACGGACTAGCGACTACAATGAGCAGTTCTTC. Translation gives CASSLRTSDYNEQFF.

This chain uses TRBV6-5 with TRBJ1-1; tentative D call: TRBD1 (5 bases). The length of the CDR3 is 13 residues. Trimming took off 7 bases at V and 4 bases at J, with 13 bases between the two ends. Germline assignment: CDR1 MNHEY and CDR2 SVGAGI. CDR3 coding DNA: TGTGCCAGCACCACTCCCGGGGGCACTGAAGCTTTCTTT. As protein: CASTTPGGTEAFF.

This chain links TRBV7-9 with TRBJ2-3; the D is unclear. V dropped 3 bases and J dropped 6 bases, with 4 bases sitting between them. This CDR3 region has 11 residues. Germline CDR1 SEHNR, CDR2 FQNEAQ (reference sequence). DNA of the CDR3: TGTGCCAGCAGCTTTAGCGATACGCAGTATTTT. It translates to CASSFSDTQYF.

The chain carries TRBV18 and TRBJ2-3; D tentatively fits TRBD1 or TRBD2 (5 bases each). Trimming removed 1 base from V and 2 bases from J, with 7 bases in between. This CDR3 has 14 residues. Germline-derived CDR1 and CDR2 are KGHSH and LQKENI. Written as DNA, the CDR3 is TGTGCCAGCTCACCACTAGGGACCACAGATACGCAGTATTTT. As protein: CASSPLGTTDTQYF.

The chain employs TRBV29-1 and TRBJ1-1; the D is unclear. Germline values: CDR1 SQVTM, CDR2 ANQGSEA. The CDR3 loop spans 11 amino acids. Trimming stripped 7 bases from V and 0 bases from J, with 6 bases between. CDR3 residues: CSATLNTEAFF. The DNA for the CDR3 is TGCAGCGCCACTTTGAACACTGAAGCTTTCTTT. Full variable domain (outside the CDR3, taken from reference TRBV29-1 and TRBJ1-1): SAVISQKPSRDICQRGTSLTIQCQVDSQVTMMFWYRQQPGQSLTLIATANQGSEATYESGFVIDKFPISRPNLTFSTLTVSNMSPEDSSIYLCSATLNTEAFFGQGTRLTVV.

This clone is labeled medium-sized. The chain couples TRBV4-1 to TRBJ1-6; a possible D gene is TRBD1 (5 bases). CDR1 MGHRA and CDR2 YSYEKL come from the germline V gene. V was clipped by 1 base and J by 5 bases, with 9 bases between them. The length of the CDR3 is 15 residues. The CDR3 here is CASSQAATDNSPLHF. CDR3 nucleotide sequence: TGCGCCAGCAGCCAAGCGGCGACAGATAATTCACCCCTCCACTTT.

The chain employs TRBV6-1 and TRBJ2-3; maybe TRBD2 (6 bases). V gave up 5 bases and J gave up 4 bases, with 10 bases separating them. There are 13 residues in the CDR3. Looked up from germline, CDR1 is MNHNS and CDR2 is SASEGT. CDR3 protein: CASSPASADTQYF. CDR3 in DNA: TGTGCCAGCAGTCCGGCTAGCGCAGATACGCAGTATTTT.

The gene calls are TRBV6-4 and TRBJ1-1, with D hard to call. This CDR3 comprises 12 residues. In germline, CDR1 is MRHNA, CDR2 SNTAGT. The germline V and J ends were trimmed by 2 bases and 7 bases, with 8 bases remaining between them. The CDR3 DNA sequence: TGTGCCAGCAGTGACGGAATCGGTGAAGCTTTCTTT. Its protein is CASSDGIGEAFF.

This sequence joins TRBV19 and TRBJ1-1; D ambiguous. Germline CDR1 LNHDA, CDR2 SQIVND (reference sequence). This CDR3 region has 13 residues. The V gene lost 3 bases and the J gene lost 1 base, with 6 bases spanning the gap. The CDR3 nucleotides are TGTGCCAGTAGTATGAAGCGGAACACTGAAGCTTTCTTT. Translated: CASSMKRNTEAFF.

The chain combines TRBV5-4 with TRBJ2-4; D is unclear. CDR1 is SGHNT and CDR2 is YYREEE in the germline V gene (reference sequence). Trimming removed 1 base from V and 1 base from J, with 12 bases in between. The CDR3 has 16 amino acids. This chain's CDR3 is CASSLNLPGAKNIQYF. CDR3 sequence (DNA): TGTGCCAGCAGCTTGAACCTACCGGGCGCCAAAAACATTCAGTACTTC.

In nucleotides, the CDR3 is TGTGCCAGCAGTGAATCGGGGGGGCGAATATACGAGCAGTACTTC. This gives the protein CASSESGGRIYEQYF. The chain uses TRBV6-1 and TRBJ2-7, with 8 bases that match TRBD2. CDR3 size: 15 residues. V lost 2 bases and J lost 4; bases outside the gene matches: 7. From germline, CDR1 is MNHNS and CDR2 SASEGT.

The chain is built from TRBV6-5 and TRBJ1-1; possibly TRBD1 for D (6 bases). Germline V gene sequence: CDR1 MNHEY, CDR2 SVGAGI. This CDR3 spans 15 amino acids. V was pared by 6 bases and J by 5 bases, with 19 bases between. The CDR3 loop is CASRDMGAQITEAFF. The DNA of the CDR3 is TGTGCCAGCAGGGACATGGGGGCGCAGATAACTGAAGCTTTCTTT.

This chain uses TRBV6-5 with TRBJ2-7; D possibly corresponds to TRBD2 (6 bases). With 3 bases removed from V and 5 bases from J, the gap between germline ends came to 14 bases. CDR3 length equals 14 residues. CDR1 is MNHEY, CDR2 SVGAGI, per germline. CDR3 DNA sequence: TGTGCCAGCAGTTATGAAGGAGGGGTGGACGAGCAGTACTTC. It translates to CASSYEGGVDEQYF.

CDR3 sequence: CASSLDRNIQYF. CDR3 coding DNA: TGTGCCAGCAGTCTTGATAGGAACATTCAGTACTTC. The V call is TRBV6-5, the J call TRBJ2-4; D is undetermined. Trimming left V 5 bases short and J 7 bases short, with 9 bases between. Germline values: CDR1 MNHEY, CDR2 SVGAGI. This CDR3 is 12 amino acids long.

The gene calls are TRBV9 and TRBJ2-5, with 11 bases identical to TRBD1. Trimming removed 3 bases from V and 2 bases from J; junction bases left unmatched: 3. Germline loops: CDR1 SGDLS, CDR2 YYNGEE. The CDR3 consists of 15 residues. CDR3 in amino acids: CASSAWDRGQETQYF. DNA for the CDR3: TGTGCCAGCAGCGCCTGGGACAGGGGGCAAGAGACCCAGTACTTC.

The chain joins TRBV25-1 to TRBJ1-5; the D gene is possibly TRBD1 (6 bases). V lost 1 base, J lost 5 bases, and 15 bases lay in between. Germline V gene data show CDR1 as MGHDK and CDR2 as SYGVNS. This CDR3 comprises 16 residues. CDR3 coding DNA: TGTGCCAGCAGTGAATCGCGGGGGCTAGGGCATCAGCCCCAGCATTTT. This codes for CASSESRGLGHQPQHF.

The chain couples TRBV30 to TRBJ2-1; 11 nucleotides align to TRBD2. Trimming took 8 bases from V and 3 from J; bases not matched to a gene: 3. Germline CDR1 GTSNPN, CDR2 SVGIG (reference sequence). CDR3 length: 13 amino acids. The CDR3 is CAGSGGGYNEQFF. CDR3 coding DNA: TGTGCCGGTAGCGGGGGGGGCTACAATGAGCAGTTCTTC.

This rearrangement joins TRBV6-5 to TRBJ2-5; D may be TRBD1 (5 bases). Trimming removed 3 bases from V and 2 bases from J, with 13 bases in between. Germline V gene data show CDR1 as MNHEY and CDR2 as SVGAGI. The CDR3 runs 15 residues. The CDR3 DNA reads as TGTGCCAGCAGTTATTGGACAAAGCAACAAGAGACCCAGTACTTC. Amino acids: CASSYWTKQQETQYF.

The chain uses TRBV5-6 and TRBJ1-1, with a possible D match to TRBD1 (5 bases). V shed 3 bases and J shed 4 bases, with 16 bases lying between them. Germline V gives CDR1 SGHDT, CDR2 YYEEEE. The CDR3 extends over 15 amino acids. The CDR3 region is CASSWEGRRATEAFF. In nucleotides, the CDR3 is TGTGCCAGCAGCTGGGAGGGGCGCCGGGCCACTGAAGCTTTCTTT.

This clone occurred a few times. The gene calls are TRBV11-3 and TRBJ1-1, with D tentatively TRBD1 (5 bases). Germline assignment: CDR1 SGHNT and CDR2 YENEEA. V shed 5 bases and J shed 1 base, with 11 bases lying between them. CDR3 length: 14 residues. The CDR3 coding sequence is TGTGCCAGCAGCCCTTCAGGGCCGAACACTGAAGCTTTCTTT. It yields the protein CASSPSGPNTEAFF.

In DNA form, the CDR3 reads TGTGCCAGCAGTGAAGACAGGGGTAACACCGGGGAGCTGTTTTTT. It codes for CASSEDRGNTGELFF. V is TRBV2 and J is TRBJ2-2; the match to TRBD1 covers 7 bases. The CDR3 is made up of 15 amino acids. Germline V CDR1 and CDR2: SNHLY, FYNNEI. V gave up 1 base and J gave up 2 bases; unmatched junction bases: 1.